Each of the 21 T cell receptor beta chains below was sequenced from the same sample in a study of blood T cell repertoires in COVID-19. Clones were sequenced by immunoSEQ multiplex PCR, and TCRdb holds only the in-frame ones, with some missing. The table shows about 250,000 clones, with about 89% occurring only once. Sequencing input: peripheral blood. These receptor sequences come from a woman aged 60-75 years who had recovered from COVID-19.

V gene TRBV18 combines with J gene TRBJ2-2, with D maybe TRBD1 (6 bases). The V gene's germline CDR1 is KGHSH and CDR2 LQKENI. Trimming pared 3 bases from V and 3 bases from J, leaving 17 bases between. The CDR3 totals 17 residues. Here the CDR3 DNA reads TGTGCCAGCTCACCTTCCCTGGGACCAGGGGACACCGGGGAGCTGTTTTTT. It specifies CASSPSLGPGDTGELFF.

This chain connects TRBV18 to TRBJ2-1; D gene uncertain. This CDR3 has 12 amino acids. Germline loops: CDR1 KGHSH, CDR2 LQKENI. Trimming removed 5 bases from V and 5 bases from J, with 7 bases in between. In nucleotides, the CDR3 is TGTGCCAGCTCAAAACCAGACAATGAGCAGTTCTTC. It translates to CASSKPDNEQFF.

The CDR3 coding sequence is TGTGCCAGCAGCTTAGCCCCGGGACAGGCCCAGTACTTC. Translating it yields CASSLAPGQAQYF. The chain links TRBV11-3 to TRBJ2-5, with 8 bases that match TRBD1. CDR3 length: 13 amino acids. The germline V gene has CDR1 SGHNT and CDR2 YENEEA. V lost 1 base to trimming and J lost 9 bases; unmatched junction nucleotides: 4.

V is TRBV27 and J is TRBJ2-7; TRBD1 matches at 11 bases. The CDR3 consists of 17 residues. CDR1 and CDR2 (germline): MNHEY, SMNVEV (reference sequence). With V trimmed by 2 bases and J by 1 base, 7 bases remained unmatched. The DNA for the CDR3 is TGTGCCAGCAGTTTAAGAGGACAGGGGGCTGTTTCCTACGAGCAGTACTTC. The encoded protein is CASSLRGQGAVSYEQYF.

Here the CDR3 DNA reads TGTGCCAGCAGCGTAGGAGCGGGGGGCCAGGTTGAGCAGTTCTTC. Amino acid sequence: CASSVGAGGQVEQFF. The chain has TRBV9 and TRBJ2-1; 9 nucleotides match TRBD2. Germline lookup yields CDR1 SGDLS and CDR2 YYNGEE. The CDR3 has 15 residues. Trimming at V came to 0 bases and at J to 9 bases, leaving 7 bases not matched to a gene.

The genes are TRBV28 and TRBJ1-2; TRBD1 matches at 11 bases. Germline CDR1 reads MDHEN; CDR2 reads SYDVKM. The J segment lost 4 bases and the V segment lost 3 bases, leaving 7 bases of the junction unmatched. The CDR3 is 16 amino acids. The CDR3 DNA reads as TGTGCCAGCAGTTTGTGGACAGGGGGCAGGAGCTATGGCTACACCTTC. Encoded protein: CASSLWTGGRSYGYTF.

The chain is built from TRBV19 and TRBJ2-2, with a possible D match to TRBD1 (6 bases). CDR3 size: 14 residues. Trimming left V 7 bases short and J 1 base short, with 10 bases between. The germline gives CDR1 LNHDA, CDR2 SQIVND (reference sequence). The CDR3 sequence: CASNRDKNTGELFF. The CDR3 DNA reads TGTGCCAGTAACCGGGACAAGAACACCGGGGAGCTGTTTTTT.

In nucleotides, the CDR3 is TGTGCCAGCCAAGGGGGCCTCTACAATGAGCAGTTCTTC. Translating it yields CASQGGLYNEQFF. V and J are TRBV12-3 or TRBV12-4 and TRBJ2-1; 7 bases line up with TRBD1. V shed 8 bases and J 3 bases; nucleotides not matched to a gene: 4. The CDR3 loop spans 13 amino acids.

This chain joins TRBV6-5 and TRBJ2-7; the D is unclear. Germline-derived CDR1 and CDR2 are MNHEY and SVGAGI. CDR3 length: 12 residues. Trimming pared 4 bases from V and 3 bases from J, leaving 7 bases between. The CDR3 protein is CASSLPGYEQYF. In DNA form, the CDR3 reads TGTGCCAGCAGTTTACCGGGCTACGAGCAGTACTTC.

The chain joins TRBV7-9 to TRBJ1-2; 7 bases are a match to TRBD1. The CDR3 spans 12 residues. The germline CDR1 and CDR2 sequences are SEHNR and FQNEAQ (reference sequence). J lost 6 bases, V lost 8 bases, and 6 bases had no gene match. CDR3 residues: CASGDRVDGYTF. The DNA for the CDR3 is TGTGCCAGCGGAGACAGGGTCGATGGCTACACCTTC.

V gene TRBV7-9 combines with J gene TRBJ1-5; tentative D call: TRBD1 (6 bases). Germline CDR1 SEHNR, CDR2 FQNEAQ (reference sequence). There are 15 residues in the CDR3. The V end was cut by 1 base, the J end by 0 bases, with 7 bases between. In DNA, the CDR3 is TGTGCCAGCAGCTTAGGGACAGCTAGCAATCAGCCCCAGCATTTT. It specifies CASSLGTASNQPQHF.

This clone has a single count. V is TRBV6-5 and J is TRBJ1-2; D may be TRBD1 (5 bases). From germline, CDR1 is MNHEY and CDR2 SVGAGI. V dropped 6 bases and J dropped 4 bases, with 12 bases sitting between them. The CDR3 has 13 amino acids. This CDR3 reads CASRTQGFYGYTF. In DNA form, the CDR3 reads TGTGCCAGCAGAACTCAGGGTTTCTATGGCTACACCTTC.

In its sample, this clone was seen many times. The same CDR3 arises from other DNA sequences in this sample as well. The chain combines TRBV5-4 with TRBJ1-2; tentative D call: TRBD1 (6 bases). Germline V lookup: CDR1 SGHNT, CDR2 YYREEE (reference sequence). The CDR3 spans 15 residues. Trimming stripped 3 bases from V and 1 base from J, with 13 bases between. CDR3 sequence: CASSSGQPGNYGYTF. In DNA form, the CDR3 reads TGTGCCAGCAGCTCAGGACAGCCGGGTAACTATGGCTACACCTTC.

Here the CDR3 DNA reads TGTGCCAGCAGCCCCGACAGGACGGGGGGAAAACTGTTTTTT. Translating gives CASSPDRTGGKLFF. The rearrangement links TRBV11-2 to TRBJ1-4; TRBD1 is a possible D gene (6 bases). The V gene's germline CDR1 is SGHAT and CDR2 FQNNGV. The germline V and J ends were trimmed by 5 bases and 10 bases, with 17 bases remaining between them. This CDR3 comprises 14 residues.

The chain carries TRBV11-1 and TRBJ2-3; 7 bases match TRBD1. The CDR3 covers 11 residues. Germline CDR1 and CDR2: SGHAT and FQDESV (reference sequence). J was trimmed by 15 bases and V by 5 bases; bases with no gene match: 8. CDR3 region: CASSLLGQFYF. DNA of the CDR3: TGTGCCAGCAGCCTCTTGGGACAGTTCTATTTT.

This chain connects TRBV7-9 to TRBJ2-5; tentative D call: TRBD1 (6 bases). This CDR3 comprises 16 residues. CDR1 SEHNR and CDR2 FQNEAQ come from the germline V gene (reference sequence). V lost 4 bases to trimming and J lost 1 base, with 16 bases between them. CDR3 protein: CASSSISGALQETQYF. Here the CDR3 DNA reads TGTGCCAGCAGCTCCATATCAGGGGCCCTCCAAGAGACCCAGTACTTC. Using reference TRBV7-9 and TRBJ2-5 for the parts outside the CDR3, the full variable domain is DTGVSQNPRHKITKRGQNVTFRCDPISEHNRLYWYRQTLGQGPEFLTYFQNEAQLEKSRLLSDRFSAERPKGSFSTLEIQRTEQGDSAMYLCASSSISGALQETQYFGPGTRLLVL.

The chain has TRBV5-1 and TRBJ2-1; TRBD2 aligns across 14 bases. Germline-derived CDR1 and CDR2 are SGHRS and YFSETQ. After removal of 4 bases from V and 3 bases from J, the junction contained 3 bases not matched to a gene. CDR3 length equals 16 residues. The CDR3 spells CASSRTSGGRYNEQFF. DNA of the CDR3: TGCGCCAGCAGCCGGACTAGCGGGGGGCGCTACAATGAGCAGTTCTTC.

This sequence joins TRBV6-4 and TRBJ1-4; D remains unclear. Trimming left V 4 bases short and J 3 bases short, with 6 bases between. CDR1 and CDR2 from the germline V gene are MRHNA and SNTAGT. The CDR3 runs to 13 residues. CDR3 DNA: TGTGCCAGCAGTGTCCAGTCTAATGAAAAACTGTTTTTT. Translating gives CASSVQSNEKLFF.

The chain combines TRBV27 with TRBJ2-1; D gene unclear. Germline CDR1 reads MNHEY; CDR2 reads SMNVEV (reference sequence). V lost 0 bases to trimming and J lost 2 bases, with 11 bases between them. The CDR3 loop spans 16 amino acids. The CDR3 DNA reads TGTGCCAGCAGTTTATCTACGAGATTAACCTACAATGAGCAGTTCTTC. It encodes CASSLSTRLTYNEQFF.

The V and J genes are TRBV7-2 and TRBJ2-7, with 8 bases aligning to TRBD1. The germline CDR1 and CDR2 sequences are SGHTA and FQGNSA. The trim removed 2 bases at V and 5 bases at J, leaving 5 bases unmatched. This CDR3 comprises 14 residues. The CDR3 loop reads CASSLTRTGNEQYF. CDR3 bases: TGTGCCAGCAGCTTAACCCGGACAGGGAACGAGCAGTACTTC.

The genes are TRBV5-1 and TRBJ2-2; maybe TRBD1 (6 bases). Germline CDR1 reads SGHRS; CDR2 reads YFSETQ. The CDR3 extends over 15 amino acids. The V gene lost 4 bases and the J gene lost 4 bases, with 14 bases spanning the gap. Written as DNA, the CDR3 is TGCGCCAGCAGCACAGGACAGACCGGCACCGGGGAGCTGTTTTTT. It encodes CASSTGQTGTGELFF. Looking up the rest from reference TRBV5-1 and TRBJ2-2 gives the full variable domain: KAGVTQTPRYLIKTRGQQVTLSCSPISGHRSVSWYQQTPGQGLQFLFEYFSETQRNKGNFPGRFSGRQFSNSRSEMNVSTLELGDSALYLCASSTGQTGTGELFFGEGSRLTVL.